This is a list of T cell receptor beta chains from one sample in a study of T cells in Graves' hyperthyroidism and ophthalmopathy. TCRdb re-called the multiplex PCR reads through MiXCR, storing one row per CDR3 protein. The data hold about 350,000 distinct CDR3 sequences, with about 20% observed a single time. The sequencing input was blood. The receptors shown here come from a woman younger than 30 with Graves' hyperthyroidism. Each CDR3 is given with its conserved first and last residue. A D gene is named only where the DNA matches it firmly. The size field is filled for only some rows; it gives once, few, many or a size class.

D	J	V	size	DNA	CDR3
TRBD1	TRBJ2-2	TRBV6-5	many	TGTGCCAGCAGTTACCGGGACAGGGCGTCCACCGGGGAGCTGTTTTTT	CASSYRDRASTGELFF
.	TRBJ1-1	TRBV19	many	TGTGCCAGTAGTATCGCAGGCCTCAACACTGAAGCTTTCTTT	CASSIAGLNTEAFF
.	TRBJ2-7	TRBV20-1	many	TGCAGTGCTAGAGATCTGGGGATGAGGGGGTCCTACGAGCAGTACTTC	CSARDLGMRGSYEQYF
.	TRBJ2-7	TRBV20-1	few	TGCAGTGCGTCGGCGGGGGCACACGTCTCCGAGCAGTACTTC	CSASAGAHVSEQYF
.	TRBJ1-1	TRBV4-1	many	TGCGCCAGCAGCCGAATCAGTACCCTGAACACTGAAGCTTTCTTT	CASSRISTLNTEAFF
TRBD1	TRBJ1-1	TRBV19	many	TGTGCCAGTAGTCCCCGGACAGGGGTGAGCACTGAAGCTTTCTTT	CASSPRTGVSTEAFF
.	TRBJ2-7	TRBV5-1	few	TGCGCCAGCAGCTCCGAGTTCTACGAGCAGTACTTC	CASSSEFYEQYF
.	TRBJ1-1	TRBV6-1	.	TGTGCCAGCAATCTCAGGGAGGTCACTGAAGCTTTCTTT	CASNLREVTEAFF
TRBD2	TRBJ2-2	TRBV20-1	.	TGCAGTGCCCCCCCCCGGGGGGGTATCGGGGAGCTGTTTTTT	CSAPPRGGIGELFF
TRBD1	TRBJ1-1	TRBV20-1	few	TGCAGTGCTGTCGGGACAGGGGGAACCAACACTGAAGCTTTCTTT	CSAVGTGGTNTEAFF
.	TRBJ1-2	TRBV7-8	many	TGTGCCAGCAGCTTAGCGTTCGCACTAAACTATGGCTACACCTTC	CASSLAFALNYGYTF
.	TRBJ1-5	TRBV6-2/TRBV6-3	.	TGTGCCAGCAGTTATGTCCCGGATTTCGGGAGTTATCATCAGCCCCAGCATTTT	CASSYVPDFGSYHQPQHF
.	TRBJ2-7	TRBV5-1	many	TGCGCCAGCAATAGGTCTCCCCGACTGAGGCCCTCCTACGAGCAGTACTTC	CASNRSPRLRPSYEQYF
.	TRBJ2-2	TRBV6-2/TRBV6-3	many	TGTGCCAGCAGAACCCAGACCGGGGAGCTGTTTTTT	CASRTQTGELFF
TRBD1	TRBJ2-2	TRBV7-2	many	TGTGCCAGCAGCCTCGGGACAGGGGCTTCCGGGGAGCTGTTTTTT	CASSLGTGASGELFF
TRBD1	TRBJ2-3	TRBV20-1	.	TGCAGTGCTAGAACAGGGGTAAATACGCAGTATTTT	CSARTGVNTQYF
.	TRBJ1-1	TRBV18	many	TGTGCCAGCTCACCGCAGATTAAGGAAGCTTTCTTT	CASSPQIKEAFF